This T cell receptor beta chain is drawn from a study of T cell clones after liver transplantation. Study summary: Subjects received no induction therapy and standard immunosuppression until randomization at 12-24 months post-transplant. At least one year of complete immunosuppression withdrawal without enzymes over twice normal defined tolerance.

This clone has just a few counts. Data came from immunoSEQ multiplex PCR; TCRdb stores just in-frame clones and leaves some out. The table records about 51,000 clones, 65% to 80% of them present only once. The origin of this receptor is a human patient who received a liver transplant. Some T cells may trace back to the graft donor. The material was CD4+ T cells from blood, obtained around 54 months after liver transplant.

CDR3 DNA: TGTGCCAGCAGCGTGCGGGGTATTTACGAGCAGTACTTC. Protein product: CASSVRGIYEQYF. The rearrangement joins TRBV5-5 to TRBJ2-7; possible D gene TRBD2, 6 bases. The CDR3 loop spans 13 amino acids. Germline CDR1 and CDR2: SGHKS and YYEKEE (reference sequence). V lost 4 bases to trimming and J lost 4 bases, with 12 bases between them. The variable domain in full, completed from reference TRBV5-5 and TRBJ2-7, reads DAGVTQSPTHLIKTRGQQVTLRCSPISGHKSVSWYQQVLGQGPQFIFQYYEKEERGRGNFPDRFSARQFPNYSSELNVNALLLGDSALYLCASSVRGIYEQYFGPGTRLTVT.